This TCR beta chain originates from a study of T cell repertoires in cytomegalovirus infection. For the study at large: From public TCR beta signatures came an indication of both CMV infection and matching HLA type.

Germline CDR1 and CDR2: MNHEY and SVGAGI. CDR3 length equals 14 residues. Deletions cut 7 bases from V and 3 bases from J, with 15 bases between. This clonotype has just a few counts. Antigen specificity is unknown. Study-level points and caveats: Frequencies of public TCR beta families were cumulated, and this identified carriers of CMV plus the relevant HLA. HLA-C-restricted CMV clonotypes gave the most frequent clonotype in two of eight donors.

Each CDR3 protein gets one entry after TCRdb re-called the reads with MiXCR. The repertoire includes just over 300,000 distinct CDR3 sequences, roughly a sixth of them detected once, and more than 10% sits in the top ten. The source material was PBMCs. V is TRBV6-5 and J is TRBJ1-2; maybe TRBD1 (6 bases). This sequence originates from a human donor in good health (CMV status not recorded). Some clones in this sample may be carry-over from other donors' samples. The CDR3 sequence is CASKTKNRDYGYTF. The CDR3 DNA follows: TGTGCCAGCAAAACGAAGAACAGGGACTATGGCTACACCTTC.